This entry lists 27 T cell receptor beta chains sequenced from one sample in a study of multiple sclerosis patients with progressive multifocal leukoencephalopathy (dated by TCRdb to the late 2010s). Libraries were prepared through the immunoSEQ multiplex PCR assay. TCRdb obtained this table from immuneACCESS and retained in-frame rearrangements with V and J assigned. These tables miss some clones; where compared with another copy, unresolved V genes account for less than half of the shortfall, and the remainder is unexplained. The sample yields 20,000 to 30,000 clones; approximately 89% were counted once. Around 2% of the sample belongs to the ten largest clones. According to the study, the label for this sample's time point signals: less than 15 months of natalizumab therapy. The intended sense of this specimen's treatment or condition label: on natalizumab therapy at sampling. The specimen comprised PBMCs, sampled from a patient treated with natalizumab. Receptors originate from a man aged 30-40 years with multiple sclerosis.

The V gene is TRBV30, the J gene TRBJ2-1; TRBD2 is a possible D gene (6 bases). Germline V gene data show CDR1 as GTSNPN and CDR2 as SVGIG (reference sequence). The CDR3 has 11 residues. Trimming cost V 0 bases and J 9 bases, with 6 bases left between them. The CDR3 reads CAWSVGGEQFF. The CDR3 DNA reads as TGTGCCTGGAGTGTCGGGGGTGAGCAGTTCTTC.

The chain has TRBV19 and TRBJ2-2; 7 positions match TRBD2. V lost 3 bases, J lost 4 bases, and 8 bases stayed unmatched. The length of the CDR3 is 16 residues. The germline V gene has CDR1 LNHDA and CDR2 SQIVND (reference sequence). CDR3 DNA: TGTGCCAGTAGTATCTCTAGCGGCATGGGCACCGGGGAGCTGTTTTTT. Protein: CASSISSGMGTGELFF.

The rearrangement links TRBV6-1 to TRBJ2-7; D is perhaps TRBD2 (6 bases). This CDR3 has 14 residues. CDR1 and CDR2 from the germline V gene are MNHNS and SASEGT. V lost 7 bases, J lost 3 bases, and 16 bases lay in between. The CDR3 loop reads CASNLGGRNYEQYV. The CDR3 DNA reads as TGTGCCAGCAACCTTGGAGGGAGAAACTACGAGCAGTACGTC.

V is TRBV7-8 and J is TRBJ2-3, with 10 positions matching TRBD2. The CDR3 is 16 amino acids. Losses at the gene ends were 6 bases for V and 2 bases for J; bases not matched to a gene: 8. CDR1 and CDR2 (germline): SGHVS, FQNEAQ. DNA of the CDR3: TGTGCCAGCAGGGGCCTAGCGGGGGCTTACACAGATACGCAGTATTTT. Translating it yields CASRGLAGAYTDTQYF.

The chain joins TRBV4-3 to TRBJ1-6, with D maybe TRBD1 (6 bases). CDR3 length equals 15 residues. Germline-derived CDR1 and CDR2 are LGHNA and YSLEER. Trimming left V 0 bases short and J 8 bases short, with 11 bases between. CDR3 in amino acids: CASSQERGHDSPLHF. The CDR3, as DNA: TGCGCCAGCAGCCAAGAACGGGGGCATGATTCACCCCTCCACTTT.

This chain joins TRBV4-3 and TRBJ2-1; maybe TRBD2 (5 bases). Germline V CDR1 and CDR2: LGHNA, YSLEER. Between the trimmed V and J ends, which lost 4 bases and 0 bases, there was a span of 10 bases. The CDR3 has 15 residues. CDR3 DNA: TGCGCCAGCAGCCGCTCGGGGAGCTCCTACAATGAGCAGTTCTTC. Amino acids: CASSRSGSSYNEQFF.

For the CDR3, the DNA is TGCGCCAGCAGCCAGGACCATGGACCGAACACTGAAGCTTTCTTT. Translated: CASSQDHGPNTEAFF. The rearrangement links TRBV4-1 to TRBJ1-1; D gene unclear. With 3 bases removed from V and 1 base from J, the gap between germline ends came to 12 bases. This CDR3 has 15 residues. From germline, CDR1 is MGHRA and CDR2 YSYEKL.

The chain couples TRBV10-2 to TRBJ2-7; D possibly uses TRBD1 or TRBD2 (6 bases each). CDR1 and CDR2 from the germline V gene are WSHSY and SAAADI. There are 11 residues in the CDR3. Trimming stripped 2 bases from V and 9 bases from J, with 8 bases between. CDR3 in DNA: TGCGCCAGCAGTGAGAGGGGGGTGCAGTACTTC. This encodes CASSERGVQYF.

The rearrangement links TRBV6-5 to TRBJ2-7; D gene ambiguous. Between the trimmed V and J ends, which lost 6 bases and 5 bases, there was a span of 11 bases. The length of the CDR3 is 12 residues. Germline lookup yields CDR1 MNHEY and CDR2 SVGAGI. As DNA, the CDR3 is TGTGCCAGCAGCCGCCCGCCCCACGAGCAGTACTTC. It is translated as CASSRPPHEQYF.

This clone has just one count. The chain combines TRBV5-1 with TRBJ1-6, with 7 bases fitting TRBD1. Losses at the gene ends were 4 bases for V and 8 bases for J; bases not matched to a gene: 15. This CDR3 is 17 amino acids long. Germline CDR1 and CDR2: SGHRS and YFSETQ. CDR3 amino acids: CASSGATGQSLDSPLHF. The DNA of the CDR3 is TGCGCCAGCAGCGGAGCTACGGGACAGAGTTTAGATTCACCCCTCCACTTT.

V gene TRBV7-9 combines with J gene TRBJ2-7; D remains ambiguous. This CDR3 comprises 13 residues. Germline lookup yields CDR1 SEHNR and CDR2 FQNEAQ (reference sequence). The V end was cut by 5 bases, the J end by 2 bases, with 10 bases between. The CDR3 DNA reads TGTGCCAGCAGCCAGAGGATGGCCTACGAGCAGTACTTC. This gives the protein CASSQRMAYEQYF.

The chain is built from TRBV5-1 and TRBJ2-3; D might be TRBD2 (5 bases). V was pared by 0 bases and J by 9 bases, with 11 bases between. The V gene's germline CDR1 is SGHRS and CDR2 YFSETQ. This CDR3 contains 13 residues. CDR3 coding DNA: TGCGCCAGCAGCTTGGCTGCGGGTGGAACGCAGTATTTT. Its translation: CASSLAAGGTQYF.

The genes are TRBV19 and TRBJ1-2, with TRBD1 as a possible D gene (5 bases). The CDR3 totals 15 residues. Per the germline V gene, CDR1 is LNHDA and CDR2 is SQIVND (reference sequence). V gave up 5 bases and J gave up 2 bases, with 15 bases separating them. The CDR3 sequence is CASSPWGEGNYGYTF. The CDR3 region has the DNA TGTGCCAGTAGTCCGTGGGGGGAGGGGAACTATGGCTACACCTTC.

This clone occurred once. The genes are TRBV6-5 and TRBJ2-1; D is perhaps TRBD2 (5 bases). The CDR3 totals 13 residues. Per the germline V gene, CDR1 is MNHEY and CDR2 is SVGAGI. V gave up 6 bases and J gave up 12 bases, with 18 bases separating them. For the CDR3, the DNA is TGTGCCAGCAGCTCCGACCCGGGGAAATGGCAGTTCTTC. Its protein product is CASSSDPGKWQFF.

The chain carries TRBV28 and TRBJ2-7; no definite D call. Trimming pared 5 bases from V and 2 bases from J, leaving 10 bases between. This CDR3 region has 13 residues. Germline V CDR1 and CDR2: MDHEN, SYDVKM. The CDR3 coding sequence is TGTGCCAGCAGTCCCCCCCAGACCTACGAGCAGTACTTC. Protein sequence: CASSPPQTYEQYF. Combining the CDR3 with reference TRBV28 and TRBJ2-7 gives the whole variable domain DVKVTQSSRYLVKRTGEKVFLECVQDMDHENMFWYRQDPGLGLRLIYFSYDVKMKEKGDIPEGYSVSREKKERFSLILESASTNQTSMYLCASSPPQTYEQYFGPGTRLTVT.

This chain joins TRBV25-1 and TRBJ1-1; possibly TRBD1 for D (5 bases). The CDR3 runs 14 residues. CDR1 is MGHDK and CDR2 is SYGVNS in the germline V gene. The germline V and J ends were trimmed by 4 bases and 1 base, with 10 bases remaining between them. In DNA, the CDR3 is TGTGCCAGCAGTGGGGGAGGGGCGAACACTGAAGCTTTCTTT. It encodes CASSGGGANTEAFF.

The V gene is TRBV6-4, the J gene TRBJ2-1; 9 bases agree with TRBD2. Germline V gene lookup returns CDR1 MRHNA and CDR2 SNTAGT. This CDR3 is built from 15 residues. The V segment lost 5 bases and the J segment 7 bases; nucleotides outside the gene matches: 9. For the CDR3, the DNA is TGTGCCAGCAGTTATAGCGGGAGATCTGGAAATGAGCAGTTCTTC. Protein: CASSYSGRSGNEQFF.

This chain links TRBV4-2 with TRBJ1-5; 10 positions match TRBD1. This CDR3 region has 17 residues. The V gene end was trimmed by 1 base and the J gene end by 0 bases; junction bases not matched to a gene: 3. Germline lookup yields CDR1 LGHNA and CDR2 YNFKEQ. CDR3 nucleotide sequence: TGTGCCAGCAGCCAAGGCGACAGGGGGCTTAGCAATCAGCCCCAGCATTTT. Its protein is CASSQGDRGLSNQPQHF.

The chain has TRBV7-8 and TRBJ2-1, with 9 bases lining up with TRBD2. The ends lost 0 bases at V and 2 bases at J; junction bases unmatched: 2. The CDR3 is 16 amino acids. Germline V gene sequence: CDR1 SGHVS, CDR2 FQNEAQ. The CDR3 is CASSLASGRTYNEQFF. The CDR3 DNA is TGTGCCAGCAGCTTAGCGAGCGGGAGGACCTACAATGAGCAGTTCTTC.

This chain joins TRBV16 and TRBJ2-2, with D uncertain. Trimming pared 4 bases from V and 2 bases from J, leaving 5 bases between. The germline V gene has CDR1 KGHSY and CDR2 FQNENV. This CDR3 has 13 residues. The DNA for the CDR3 is TGTGCCAGCAGCCGACTCAACACCGGGGAGCTGTTTTTT. This translates into CASSRLNTGELFF.

This clone was counted once. The rearrangement joins TRBV19 to TRBJ2-1; tentatively, D is TRBD1 (6 bases). V gave up 5 bases and J gave up 7 bases, with 12 bases separating them. This CDR3 contains 13 residues. Per the germline V gene, CDR1 is LNHDA and CDR2 is SQIVND (reference sequence). CDR3 sequence reads: CASSLAGANEQFF. The CDR3 DNA reads TGTGCCAGTAGTTTGGCAGGGGCGAATGAGCAGTTCTTC.

The chain couples TRBV30 to TRBJ1-1; D gene uncertain. The ends were cut back, 4 bases at V and 1 base at J, with 7 bases in the middle. Germline loops: CDR1 GTSNPN, CDR2 SVGIG (reference sequence). This CDR3 is 12 amino acids long. The CDR3 loop reads CAWKTPNTEAFF. As DNA, the CDR3 is TGTGCCTGGAAGACACCGAACACTGAAGCTTTCTTT. Complete variable domain (other parts from reference TRBV30 and TRBJ1-1): SQTIHQWPATLVQPVGSPLSLECTVEGTSNPNLYWYRQAAGRGLQLLFYSVGIGQISSEVPQNLSASRPQDRQFILSSKKLLLSDSGFYLCAWKTPNTEAFFGQGTRLTVV.

This clone was picked up one time. The rearrangement uses TRBV19 and TRBJ2-3; TRBD1 aligns across 10 bases. The CDR3 length is 15 residues. Trimming at V came to 4 bases and at J to 1 base, leaving 2 bases not matched to a gene. In germline, CDR1 is LNHDA, CDR2 SQIVND (reference sequence). The CDR3 DNA is TGTGCCAGTAGTAAGGGGACAGGGGGCACAGATACGCAGTATTTT. Translated, it gives CASSKGTGGTDTQYF. Supplemented by reference TRBV19 and TRBJ2-3, the full variable domain reads DGGITQSPKYLFRKEGQNVTLSCEQNLNHDAMYWYRQDPGQGLRLIYYSQIVNDFQKGDIAEGYSVSREKKESFPLTVTSAQKNPTAFYLCASSKGTGGTDTQYFGPGTRLTVL.

DNA of the CDR3: TGTGCCAGCTCACCACCGTGGCAGAGCTACAATGAGCAGTTCTTC. This encodes CASSPPWQSYNEQFF. The chain links TRBV18 to TRBJ2-1, with no clear D. V lost 0 bases to trimming and J lost 3 bases, with 9 bases between them. Germline V CDR1 and CDR2: KGHSH, LQKENI. The length of the CDR3 is 15 residues.

The rearrangement links TRBV1 to TRBJ2-6. TRBV1 is labeled a pseudogene. This CDR3 comprises 18 residues. CDR3 protein: CTSRCVCLSQSRANVLTF. The DNA for the CDR3 is TGCACCAGCAGGTGCGTTTGTTTGTCACAAAGTCGGGCCAACGTCCTGACTTTC.

The chain combines TRBV7-2 with TRBJ1-1; 9 nucleotides match TRBD1. Germline V lookup: CDR1 SGHTA, CDR2 FQGNSA. V was pared by 2 bases and J by 5 bases, with 6 bases of the junction left unmatched. CDR3 length: 15 amino acids. The CDR3 here is CASSLFGQGWTEAFF. For the CDR3, the DNA is TGTGCCAGCAGCTTATTCGGACAGGGGTGGACTGAAGCTTTCTTT.

The chain has TRBV13 and TRBJ1-1; D is undetermined. Trimming stripped 5 bases from V and 9 bases from J, with 13 bases between. Germline V gives CDR1 PRHDT, CDR2 FYEKMQ (reference sequence). The CDR3 is 12 amino acids. The CDR3 reads CASSPPVGQAFF. DNA of the CDR3: TGTGCCAGCAGCCCCCCCGTTGGTCAAGCTTTCTTT. Combining the CDR3 with reference TRBV13 and TRBJ1-1 gives the whole variable domain AAGVIQSPRHLIKEKRETATLKCYPIPRHDTVYWYQQGPGQDPQFLISFYEKMQSDKGSIPDRFSAQQFSDYHSELNMSSLELGDSALYFCASSPPVGQAFFGQGTRLTVV.